The 6 T cell receptor beta chains below come from one sample, sequenced in a study of CD8+CD57+ T cells in acquired aplastic anemia. Individuals selected for sequencing had exhibited CD8+CD57+ cell expansion on flow cytometry. Profiling that covered TCR beta VDJ and CDR3 relied on genomic DNA as its template. TCRdb reanalysed the reads using MiXCR and keeps one entry per CDR3 protein. The sample contains about 150,000 distinct CDR3 sequences, about 54% of which appear only once. The sequencing input was sorted CD4+, CD8+, or CD8+CD57+ T cells (not recorded which) from PBMCs. These receptors were obtained from a human donor with aplastic anemia.

This clonotype was observed many times. The rearrangement joins TRBV10-2 to TRBJ1-1; the D is unclear. Trimming removed 8 bases at V and 7 bases at J, with 17 bases between. The CDR3 length is 13 residues. Germline V gene lookup returns CDR1 WSHSY and CDR2 SAAADI. The CDR3 nucleotides read TGCGCCAGCTCTAAAGGACTGGCCCTTGAAGCTTTCTTT. Protein sequence: CASSKGLALEAFF.

The rearrangement joins TRBV10-3 to TRBJ2-1; 9 bases fit TRBD2. There are 17 residues in the CDR3. The V and J ends lost 7 bases and 0 bases, in that order; junction bases with no gene match: 10. From germline, CDR1 is ENHRY and CDR2 SYGVKD. CDR3 in amino acids: CAINPAGGLSSYNEQFF. CDR3 DNA: TGTGCCATCAATCCAGCGGGGGGCCTCAGCTCCTACAATGAGCAGTTCTTC.

This clonotype has just one count. With a much larger clone just one base away, this may be a read error. The chain has TRBV16 and TRBJ1-5; D uncertain. The CDR3 has 12 amino acids. With 3 bases removed from V and 6 bases from J, the gap between germline ends came to 6 bases. Germline CDR1 and CDR2: KGHSY and FQNENV. Written as DNA, the CDR3 is TGTGCCAGCAGCCACAGGATTCAGCCCCAGCATTTT. Translated, it gives CASSHRIQPQHF.

This chain uses TRBV15 with TRBJ2-7, with 7 bases aligning to TRBD2. V shed 1 base and J 3 bases; nucleotides not matched to a gene: 3. The CDR3 is 14 amino acids. Germline loops: CDR1 LNHNV, CDR2 YYDKDF (reference sequence). CDR3 residues: CATSRGTGGYEQYF. DNA of the CDR3: TGTGCCACCAGCAGAGGGACGGGGGGCTACGAGCAGTACTTC.

The V and J genes are TRBV2 and TRBJ2-5; TRBD2 agrees at 12 bases. The CDR3 totals 15 residues. J was trimmed by 10 bases and V by 6 bases; bases with no gene match: 12. Looked up from germline, CDR1 is SNHLY and CDR2 is FYNNEI. CDR3 protein: CASSNLAGGPSGQYF. The DNA of the CDR3 is TGTGCCAGCAGCAATCTAGCGGGGGGGCCGAGTGGCCAGTACTTC.

The chain recombines TRBV20-1 with TRBJ2-3, with 10 bases matching TRBD1. The germline CDR1 and CDR2 sequences are DFQATT and SNEGSKA (reference sequence). The CDR3 runs 15 residues. V lost 5 bases to trimming and J lost 11 bases; unmatched junction nucleotides: 16. This CDR3 reads CSASTGGDLYNEQYF. CDR3 nucleotides: TGCAGTGCTTCGACAGGGGGCGATCTCTACAATGAGCAGTATTTT.